One and the same sample provided the 9 T cell receptor beta chains below, sequenced in a study of CD8+ T cells in alopecia areata. cDNA prepared by RNA extraction and subsequent reverse transcription served as the template for sequencing. Measured with immunoSEQ multiplex PCR; TCRdb has only the in-frame clones, and not every one. The data show about 200,000 clones, more than 55% seen once. Treatment defined: oral pan-JAK inhibitor, 5-10 mg twice daily. The material was CD4+ T cells sorted from blood, obtained at week 4, from a patient treated with tofacitinib. The receptor source for this set is a human donor with alopecia areata.

The V gene is TRBV4-1, the J gene TRBJ2-5, with 7 bases that match TRBD1. CDR3 length: 15 amino acids. The V and J ends lost 1 base and 4 bases, in that order; junction bases with no gene match: 6. Per the germline V gene, CDR1 is MGHRA and CDR2 is YSYEKL. CDR3 in DNA: TGCGCCAGCAGCCAAGTAGCGACAGGGAGAGAGACCCAGTACTTC. Protein sequence: CASSQVATGRETQYF.

This chain links TRBV29-1 with TRBJ2-7; no reliable D call. V shed 1 base and J shed 3 bases, with 10 bases lying between them. The CDR3 has 13 residues. From germline, CDR1 is SQVTM and CDR2 ANQGSEA. The CDR3 sequence: CSVEGLGDYEQYF. CDR3 DNA sequence: TGCAGCGTTGAAGGTTTGGGTGACTACGAGCAGTACTTC.

V usage is TRBV7-9 and J usage is TRBJ2-7; D remains ambiguous. The V gene lost 0 bases and the J gene lost 7 bases, with 13 bases spanning the gap. The CDR3 sequence is 14 residues long. From germline, CDR1 is SEHNR and CDR2 FQNEAQ (reference sequence). The CDR3 loop reads CASSLADPWREQYF. Here the CDR3 DNA reads TGTGCCAGCAGCTTAGCGGACCCCTGGCGGGAGCAGTACTTC.

This clone was found a few times. This chain joins TRBV27 and TRBJ2-5; D may be TRBD2 (7 bases). This CDR3 region has 14 residues. CDR1 is MNHEY, CDR2 SMNVEV, per germline (reference sequence). V lost 2 bases and J 6 bases, leaving 13 bases between the germline ends. The CDR3: CASSLGGGLKTQYF. As DNA, the CDR3 is TGTGCCAGCAGTTTAGGGGGGGGGCTCAAGACCCAGTACTTC.

V gene TRBV5-6 combines with J gene TRBJ2-3, with 7 positions matching TRBD1. J was trimmed by 4 bases and V by 3 bases; bases with no gene match: 2. CDR1 SGHDT and CDR2 YYEEEE come from the germline V gene. The CDR3 sequence is 13 residues long. CDR3 DNA sequence: TGTGCCAGCAGCTCCGACAGGGCAGATACGCAGTATTTT. Amino acids: CASSSDRADTQYF.

The rearrangement joins TRBV29-1 to TRBJ2-1, with TRBD1 as a possible D gene (6 bases). CDR1 SQVTM and CDR2 ANQGSEA come from the germline V gene. Trimming removed 8 bases at V and 3 bases at J, with 14 bases between. This CDR3 is 13 amino acids long. The CDR3 coding sequence is TGCAGCTCCGAGGGACAATACTACAATGAGCAGTTCTTC. This translates into CSSEGQYYNEQFF.

The rearrangement uses TRBV30 and TRBJ1-4, with D possibly TRBD1 on 6 matching bases. CDR1 is GTSNPN, CDR2 SVGIG, per germline (reference sequence). The V and J ends lost 3 bases and 7 bases respectively, with 27 bases between them. This CDR3 is built from 18 residues. DNA of the CDR3: TGTGCCTGGAGAGACACGGAGGGGACACGCGCGGGGGGTGAAAAACTGTTTTTT. Amino acids: CAWRDTEGTRAGGEKLFF.

CDR3 nucleotide sequence: TGTGCCGACGAGACCCAGTACTTC. Its translation: CADETQYF. The chain has TRBV7-9 and TRBJ2-5; the D is unclear. From germline, CDR1 is SEHNR and CDR2 FQNEAQ (reference sequence). The CDR3 contains 8 residues. Deletions cut 11 bases from V and 5 bases from J, with 3 bases between.

V and J are TRBV7-9 and TRBJ2-7, with 10 bases fitting TRBD2. The CDR3 covers 15 residues. The V gene end was trimmed by 3 bases and the J gene end by 5 bases; junction bases not matched to a gene: 7. Germline-derived CDR1 and CDR2 are SEHNR and FQNEAQ (reference sequence). The DNA for the CDR3 is TGTGCCAGCAGCTTGGGTAGCGGGGGGATCAACGAGCAGTACTTC. Translating it yields CASSLGSGGINEQYF. Full variable domain (rest looked up from reference TRBV7-9 and TRBJ2-7): DTGVSQNPRHKITKRGQNVTFRCDPISEHNRLYWYRQTLGQGPEFLTYFQNEAQLEKSRLLSDRFSAERPKGSFSTLEIQRTEQGDSAMYLCASSLGSGGINEQYFGPGTRLTVT.